This TCR beta chain was profiled in a study of blood T cell repertoires in COVID-19. Study-level background: Collection of acute and convalescent COVID-19 samples took place in the United States, Italy and Spain. The cDNA or gDNA used as material had been derived from T cells, B-cell-depleted T cells, or PBMCs.

The authors' processing: Estimates of nucleated cell counts were drawn from the amplification of reference gene primers. The repertoire was sequenced with immunoSEQ multiplex PCR; TCRdb's copy has only in-frame clones and lacks some. V and J calls and clone size are those listed in that table; D and trimming were worked out from the DNA. The repertoire includes around 100,000 clones, around 90% of them detected once, and approximately 4.5% sits in the top ten. Sequenced: peripheral blood. The receptor comes from a woman aged 45 to 65 with acute or convalescent COVID-19.

CDR3 in amino acids: CASHSWDTTNTEAFF. The CDR3 DNA reads TGTGCCAGCCATTCTTGGGACACCACGAACACTGAAGCTTTCTTT. This chain connects TRBV19 to TRBJ1-1; D might be TRBD1 (6 bases). CDR3 length: 15 amino acids. Trimming shortened V by 9 bases and J by 1 base, and 18 bases separated the two germline ends. Germline V gene sequence: CDR1 LNHDA, CDR2 SQIVND (reference sequence).